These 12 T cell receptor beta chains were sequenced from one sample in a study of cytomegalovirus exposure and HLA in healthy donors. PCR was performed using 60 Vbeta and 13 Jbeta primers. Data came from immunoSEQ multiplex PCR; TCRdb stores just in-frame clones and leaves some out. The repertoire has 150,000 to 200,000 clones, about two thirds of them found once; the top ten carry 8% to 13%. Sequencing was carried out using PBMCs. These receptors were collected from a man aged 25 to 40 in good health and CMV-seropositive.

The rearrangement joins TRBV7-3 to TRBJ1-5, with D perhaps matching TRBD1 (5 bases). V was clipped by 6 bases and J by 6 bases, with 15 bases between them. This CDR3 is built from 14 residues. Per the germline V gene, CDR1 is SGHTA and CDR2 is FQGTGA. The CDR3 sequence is CASSQGQGGQPQHF. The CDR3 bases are TGTGCCAGCAGTCAGGGCCAGGGCGGTCAGCCCCAGCATTTT.

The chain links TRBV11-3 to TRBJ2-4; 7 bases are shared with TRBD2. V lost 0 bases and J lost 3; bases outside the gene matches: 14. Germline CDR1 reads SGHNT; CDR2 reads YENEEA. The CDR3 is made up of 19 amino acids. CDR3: CASSLDGAGGSYGKNIQYF. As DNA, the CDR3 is TGTGCCAGCAGCTTAGATGGTGCGGGCGGGAGTTATGGCAAAAACATTCAGTACTTC.

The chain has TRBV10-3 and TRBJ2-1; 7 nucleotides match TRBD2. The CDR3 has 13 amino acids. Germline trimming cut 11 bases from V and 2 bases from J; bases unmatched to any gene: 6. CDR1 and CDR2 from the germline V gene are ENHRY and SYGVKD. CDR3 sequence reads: CASREETYNEQFF. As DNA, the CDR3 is TGTGCCTCACGGGAGGAAACCTACAATGAGCAGTTCTTC.

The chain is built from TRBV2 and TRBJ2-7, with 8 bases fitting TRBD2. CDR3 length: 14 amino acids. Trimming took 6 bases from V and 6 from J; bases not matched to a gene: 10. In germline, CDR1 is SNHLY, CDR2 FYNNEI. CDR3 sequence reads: CASRLLAEGGEQYF. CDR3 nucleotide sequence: TGTGCCAGCAGACTACTAGCGGAGGGGGGCGAGCAGTACTTC.

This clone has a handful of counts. Here the CDR3 reads CAISEQGYEQYF. In nucleotides, the CDR3 is TGTGCCATCAGTGAACAGGGCTACGAGCAGTACTTC. The chain carries TRBV10-3 and TRBJ2-7; tentative D call: TRBD1 (6 bases). CDR1 ENHRY and CDR2 SYGVKD come from the germline V gene. CDR3 length equals 12 residues. V shed 3 bases and J shed 3 bases, with 6 bases lying between them.

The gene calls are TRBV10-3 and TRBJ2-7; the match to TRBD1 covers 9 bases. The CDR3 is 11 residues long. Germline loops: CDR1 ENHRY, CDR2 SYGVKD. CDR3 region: CASGTGHEQYF. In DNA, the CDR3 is TGTGCGTCCGGGACAGGGCACGAGCAGTACTTC.

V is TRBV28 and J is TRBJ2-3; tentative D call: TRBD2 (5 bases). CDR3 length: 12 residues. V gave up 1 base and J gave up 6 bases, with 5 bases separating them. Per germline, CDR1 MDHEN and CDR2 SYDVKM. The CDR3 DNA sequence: TGTGCCAGCAGTTTATCGGGGGATACGCAGTATTTT. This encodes CASSLSGDTQYF.

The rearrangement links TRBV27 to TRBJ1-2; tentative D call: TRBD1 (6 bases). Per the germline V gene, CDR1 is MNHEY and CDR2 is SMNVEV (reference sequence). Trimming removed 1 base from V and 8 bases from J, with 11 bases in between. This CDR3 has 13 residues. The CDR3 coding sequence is TGTGCCAGCAGTTTATTGGGGGCGCGGGGCTACACCTTC. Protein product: CASSLLGARGYTF.

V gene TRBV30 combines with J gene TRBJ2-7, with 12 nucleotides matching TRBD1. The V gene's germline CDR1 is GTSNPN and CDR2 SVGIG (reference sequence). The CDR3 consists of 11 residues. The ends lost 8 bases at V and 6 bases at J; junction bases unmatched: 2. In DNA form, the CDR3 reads TGTGCCGGGACAGGGGGCGGCGAGCAGTACTTC. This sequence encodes CAGTGGGEQYF.

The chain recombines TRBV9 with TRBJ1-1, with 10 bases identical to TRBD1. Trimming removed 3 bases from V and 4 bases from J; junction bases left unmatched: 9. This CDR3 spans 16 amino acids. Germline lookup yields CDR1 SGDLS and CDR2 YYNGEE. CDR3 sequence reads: CASSETRDRGATEAFF. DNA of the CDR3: TGTGCCAGCAGCGAAACCCGGGACAGGGGCGCCACTGAAGCTTTCTTT.

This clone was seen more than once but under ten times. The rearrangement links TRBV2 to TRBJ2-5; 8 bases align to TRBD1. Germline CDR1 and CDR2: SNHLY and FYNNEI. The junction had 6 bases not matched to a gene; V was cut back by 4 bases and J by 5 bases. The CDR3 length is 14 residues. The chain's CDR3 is CASSAITGGETQYF. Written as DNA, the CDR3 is TGTGCCAGCAGTGCCATTACAGGGGGGGAGACCCAGTACTTC. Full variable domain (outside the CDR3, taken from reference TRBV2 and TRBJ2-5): EPEVTQTPSHQVTQMGQEVILRCVPISNHLYFYWYRQILGQKVEFLVSFYNNEISEKSEIFDDQFSVERPDGSNFTLKIRSTKLEDSAMYFCASSAITGGETQYFGPGTRLLVL.

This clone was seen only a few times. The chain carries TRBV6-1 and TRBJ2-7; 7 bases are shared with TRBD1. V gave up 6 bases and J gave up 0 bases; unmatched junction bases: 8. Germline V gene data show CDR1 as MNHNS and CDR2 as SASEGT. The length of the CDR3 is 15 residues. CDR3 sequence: CASSAAGTVSYEQYF. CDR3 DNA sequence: TGTGCCAGCAGCGCCGCCGGGACAGTCTCCTACGAGCAGTACTTC.